This T cell receptor beta chain was recorded in a study of T cell responses to AZD1222 COVID-19 vaccine. General observations from the study: The donors showed a predominance of white British ancestry and of females, with possible underestimation of clonal diversity. Just a handful of AZD1222 recipients were seropositive at baseline.

The method was immunoSEQ multiplex PCR; TCRdb's version includes in-frame clones alone and lacks a portion of them. In the table there are 95,000 to 150,000 clones, 88% of which are singletons. The CDR3 is made up of 12 amino acids. Germline loops: CDR1 MNHEY, CDR2 SVGEGT. Trimming at V came to 3 bases and at J to 9 bases, leaving 4 bases not matched to a gene. This clone is a singleton in its sample. Its antigen is still unknown. The starting material was peripheral blood, obtained on day 0 of AZD1222 vaccination. The clonotype was recovered from an adult in good health. The chain employs TRBV6-2 or TRBV6-3 and TRBJ1-2; the match to TRBD1 covers 7 bases. This CDR3 reads CASSYKGASYTF. The CDR3 DNA reads as TGTGCCAGCAGTTATAAGGGGGCGAGCTACACCTTC.